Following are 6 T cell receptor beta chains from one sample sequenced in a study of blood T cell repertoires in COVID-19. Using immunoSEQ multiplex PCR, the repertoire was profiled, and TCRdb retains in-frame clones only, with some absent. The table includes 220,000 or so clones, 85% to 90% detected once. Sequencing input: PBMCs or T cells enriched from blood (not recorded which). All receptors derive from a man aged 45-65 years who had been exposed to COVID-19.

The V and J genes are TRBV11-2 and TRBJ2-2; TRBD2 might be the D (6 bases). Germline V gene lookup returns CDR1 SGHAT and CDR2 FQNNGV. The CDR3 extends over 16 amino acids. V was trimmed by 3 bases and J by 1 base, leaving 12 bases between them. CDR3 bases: TGTGCCAGCAGCTTGTTAGCGGCTGTGAACACCGGGGAGCTGTTTTTT. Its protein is CASSLLAAVNTGELFF.

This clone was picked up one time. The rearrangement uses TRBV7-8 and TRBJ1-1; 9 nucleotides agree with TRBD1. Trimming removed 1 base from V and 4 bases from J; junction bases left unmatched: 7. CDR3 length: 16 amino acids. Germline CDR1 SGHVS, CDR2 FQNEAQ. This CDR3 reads CASSLVTGQGGTEAFF. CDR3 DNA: TGTGCCAGCAGCTTAGTCACGGGACAGGGTGGCACTGAAGCTTTCTTT.

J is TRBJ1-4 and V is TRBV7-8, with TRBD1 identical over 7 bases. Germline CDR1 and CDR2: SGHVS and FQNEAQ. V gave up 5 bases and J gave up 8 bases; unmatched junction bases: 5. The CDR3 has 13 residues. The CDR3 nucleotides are TGTGCCAGCAGCATCCGGGACAGCGAAAAACTGTTTTTT. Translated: CASSIRDSEKLFF.

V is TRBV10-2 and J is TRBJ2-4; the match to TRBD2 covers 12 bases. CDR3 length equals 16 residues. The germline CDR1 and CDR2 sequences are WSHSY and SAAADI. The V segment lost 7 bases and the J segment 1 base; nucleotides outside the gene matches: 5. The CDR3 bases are TGCGCCAGCAAAGAGACTAGCGGGAGCGCCAAAAACATTCAGTACTTC. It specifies CASKETSGSAKNIQYF.

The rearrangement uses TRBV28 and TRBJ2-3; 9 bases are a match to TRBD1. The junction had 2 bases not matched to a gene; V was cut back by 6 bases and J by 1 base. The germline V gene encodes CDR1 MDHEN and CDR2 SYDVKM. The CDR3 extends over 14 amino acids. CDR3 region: CASSHRGRTDTQYF. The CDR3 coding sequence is TGTGCCAGCAGCCACAGGGGGCGCACAGATACGCAGTATTTT.

CDR3 sequence: CASSRDRWDTEAFF. CDR3 bases: TGTGCCAGCAGTCGGGACAGGTGGGACACTGAAGCTTTCTTT. The chain couples TRBV27 to TRBJ1-1, with 8 bases fitting TRBD1. Germline trimming cut 5 bases from V and 3 bases from J; bases unmatched to any gene: 5. This CDR3 region has 14 residues. Germline values: CDR1 MNHEY, CDR2 SMNVEV (reference sequence).